Listed below are T cell receptor beta chains from one sample, sequenced in a study of blood T cell repertoires in COVID-19. TCRdb keeps only in-frame clones here, not all; method: immunoSEQ multiplex PCR. The sample has some 350,000 clones; around 84% are singletons. What was sequenced was peripheral blood. These receptors were taken from a human donor in a cohort sampled during active COVID-19. Both conserved end residues are part of each CDR3. The order of the fields is clone size, J gene, CDR3 length, D gene, V gene, CDR3 protein, CDR3 DNA. A D gene is named only where the DNA matches it firmly. For some rows the clone size is stated as once, few or many, or as a class when expanded; others skip it.

size: NA
J: TRBJ1-1
length: 16
D: TRBD1
V: TRBV2
CDR3: CASTEGAVAVNTEAFF
DNA: TGTGCCAGCACCGAGGGGGCAGTTGCAGTGAACACTGAAGCTTTCTTT

size: NA
J: TRBJ2-7
length: 14
D: TRBD1
V: TRBV7-9
CDR3: CASSAPGTGDEQYF
DNA: TGTGCCAGCAGTGCTCCCGGGACAGGGGACGAGCAGTACTTC

size: NA
J: TRBJ2-3
length: 13
D: TRBD2
V: TRBV12-3/TRBV12-4
CDR3: CASILAGVDTQYF
DNA: TGTGCCAGCATACTAGCGGGAGTAGATACGCAGTATTTT

size: NA
J: TRBJ1-1
length: 13
D: TRBD1
V: TRBV28
CDR3: CASSLQGAAEAFF
DNA: TGTGCCAGCAGTTTACAGGGGGCCGCTGAAGCTTTCTTT

size: NA
J: TRBJ1-5
length: 14
D: NA
V: TRBV9
CDR3: CASSRRGGNQPQHF
DNA: TGTGCCAGCAGCCGCAGAGGTGGTAATCAGCCCCAGCATTTT

size: NA
J: TRBJ2-4
length: 18
D: TRBD1
V: TRBV28
CDR3: CASSLISGQGRAKNIQYF
DNA: TGTGCCAGCAGCCTAATTTCTGGACAGGGGCGCGCTAAAAACATTCAGTACTTC

size: NA
J: TRBJ2-1
length: 13
D: NA
V: TRBV11-2
CDR3: CASSRWRDNEQFF
DNA: TGTGCCAGCAGCCGATGGAGAGACAATGAGCAGTTCTTC

size: NA
J: TRBJ1-2
length: 14
D: NA
V: TRBV4-1
CDR3: CASSQADRNYGYTF
DNA: TGCGCCAGCAGCCAAGCCGACAGGAACTATGGCTACACCTTC

size: once
J: TRBJ2-7
length: 15
D: NA
V: TRBV5-5
CDR3: CASSFGAGPPYEQYF
DNA: TGTGCCAGCAGCTTCGGCGCGGGACCCCCCTACGAGCAGTACTTC

size: NA
J: TRBJ1-2
length: 13
D: NA
V: TRBV12-1
CDR3: CASSANQGTGYTF
DNA: TGTGCCAGCAGCGCCAATCAGGGGACCGGCTACACCTTC

size: NA
J: TRBJ1-3
length: 13
D: NA
V: TRBV12-3/TRBV12-4
CDR3: CASSLALGNTIYF
DNA: TGTGCCAGCAGTTTAGCTCTGGGAAACACCATATATTTT

size: NA
J: TRBJ1-2
length: 15
D: TRBD1
V: TRBV28
CDR3: CASSSSGQGYYGYTF
DNA: TGTGCCAGCAGTTCCTCGGGACAGGGCTACTATGGCTACACCTTC

size: NA
J: TRBJ1-4
length: 14
D: NA
V: TRBV6-6
CDR3: CASSYRGGNEKLFF
DNA: TGTGCCAGCAGTTACCGGGGGGGAAATGAAAAACTGTTTTTT

size: NA
J: TRBJ1-1
length: 15
D: TRBD1
V: TRBV19
CDR3: CASSIAGQKNTEAFF
DNA: TGTGCCAGTAGTATAGCGGGACAGAAGAACACTGAAGCTTTCTTT

size: once
J: TRBJ2-5
length: 15
D: TRBD2
V: TRBV23-1
CDR3: CASSHLGLVGETQYF
DNA: TGCGCCAGCAGTCACCTGGGACTAGTCGGGGAGACCCAGTACTTC

size: NA
J: TRBJ2-3
length: 16
D: TRBD2
V: TRBV3-1/TRBV3-2
CDR3: CASSPGLAGVRDTQYF
DNA: TGTGCCAGCAGTCCCGGACTAGCGGGAGTTAGAGATACGCAGTATTTT

size: few
J: TRBJ2-3
length: 15
D: NA
V: TRBV7-6
CDR3: CASSLEIGVGDTQYF
DNA: TGTGCCAGCAGCTTAGAGATAGGAGTGGGAGATACGCAGTATTTT

size: NA
J: TRBJ1-3
length: 15
D: NA
V: TRBV5-6
CDR3: CASSQKGQGGNTIYF
DNA: TGTGCCAGCAGCCAAAAGGGGCAGGGTGGAAACACCATATATTTT

size: NA
J: TRBJ1-1
length: 13
D: NA
V: TRBV14
CDR3: CASSREFDTEAFF
DNA: TGTGCCAGCAGCCGCGAGTTCGACACTGAAGCTTTCTTT

size: NA
J: TRBJ2-1
length: 16
D: NA
V: TRBV7-9
CDR3: CASSPRWGSSYNEQFF
DNA: TGTGCCAGCAGCCCCCGATGGGGCAGCTCCTACAATGAGCAGTTCTTC

size: NA
J: TRBJ2-1
length: 14
D: NA
V: TRBV18
CDR3: CASSPGTSYNEQFF
DNA: TGTGCCAGCTCACCCGGGACATCCTACAATGAGCAGTTCTTC

size: NA
J: TRBJ2-7
length: 15
D: TRBD1
V: TRBV19
CDR3: CASSRRDRGSYEQYF
DNA: TGTGCCAGTAGTCGGAGGGACAGGGGGTCTTACGAGCAGTACTTC

size: NA
J: TRBJ1-2
length: 13
D: NA
V: TRBV12-3/TRBV12-4
CDR3: CASSLGAAPRYTF
DNA: TGTGCCAGCAGTTTGGGGGCAGCTCCCCGCTACACCTTC

size: few
J: TRBJ1-6
length: 13
D: TRBD1
V: TRBV12-3/TRBV12-4
CDR3: CASRTGGNSPLHF
DNA: TGTGCCAGTCGGACAGGTGGTAATTCACCCCTCCACTTT

size: NA
J: TRBJ1-1
length: 14
D: TRBD1
V: TRBV6-5
CDR3: CASSLDRGHSEAFF
DNA: TGTGCCAGCAGCCTGGACAGGGGGCATTCTGAAGCTTTCTTT

size: NA
J: TRBJ2-2
length: 14
D: TRBD1
V: TRBV10-3
CDR3: CAISGTGAVGELFF
DNA: TGTGCCATCAGTGGGACAGGGGCGGTTGGGGAGCTGTTTTTT

size: NA
J: TRBJ2-3
length: 13
D: NA
V: TRBV18
CDR3: CASSRGDSDTQYF
DNA: TGTGCCAGCTCCCGCGGGGACTCAGATACGCAGTATTTT

size: few
J: TRBJ1-1
length: 13
D: TRBD1
V: TRBV19
CDR3: CASSIARTGKAFF
DNA: TGTGCCAGTAGTATAGCCCGGACAGGTAAAGCTTTCTTT

size: once
J: TRBJ2-3
length: 13
D: NA
V: TRBV19
CDR3: CASSPAVEDTQYF
DNA: TGTGCCAGTAGTCCAGCGGTCGAAGATACGCAGTATTTT

size: NA
J: TRBJ2-7
length: 13
D: NA
V: TRBV5-1
CDR3: CASSLGGGYEQYF
DNA: TGCGCCAGCAGCTTGGGGGGAGGATACGAGCAGTACTTC

size: once
J: TRBJ1-3
length: 14
D: NA
V: TRBV5-1
CDR3: CASSQGTTRNTIYF
DNA: TGCGCCAGCAGCCAGGGGACAACACGAAACACCATATATTTT

size: NA
J: TRBJ2-7
length: 13
D: NA
V: TRBV5-1
CDR3: CASKPGVGYEQYF
DNA: TGCGCCAGCAAGCCGGGAGTCGGGTACGAGCAGTACTTC

size: NA
J: TRBJ2-1
length: 16
D: TRBD2
V: TRBV5-4
CDR3: CASTLGRGSSYNEQFF
DNA: TGTGCCAGCACCCTTGGGCGGGGGAGCTCCTACAATGAGCAGTTCTTC

size: NA
J: TRBJ2-7
length: 12
D: NA
V: TRBV14
CDR3: CASSPQGYEQYF
DNA: TGTGCCAGCAGCCCTCAGGGGTACGAGCAGTACTTC

size: NA
J: TRBJ2-1
length: 13
D: NA
V: TRBV30
CDR3: CAWSGTGYNEQFF
DNA: TGTGCCTGGAGTGGCACTGGTTACAATGAGCAGTTCTTC

size: NA
J: TRBJ2-5
length: 14
D: TRBD1
V: TRBV11-3
CDR3: CASSFGRGLETQYF
DNA: TGTGCCAGCAGCTTCGGCAGGGGGCTTGAGACCCAGTACTTC

size: NA
J: TRBJ2-6
length: 16
D: NA
V: TRBV7-9
CDR3: CASSYGWLSGANVLTF
DNA: TGTGCCAGCAGTTACGGGTGGCTCTCTGGGGCCAACGTCCTGACTTTC

size: NA
J: TRBJ2-1
length: 17
D: TRBD2
V: TRBV27
CDR3: CASSLRALAGGYNEQFF
DNA: TGTGCCAGCAGTTTACGTGCTCTAGCGGGAGGGTACAATGAGCAGTTCTTC

size: NA
J: TRBJ2-1
length: 15
D: NA
V: TRBV18
CDR3: CASSPAANSYNEQFF
DNA: TGTGCCAGCTCACCAGCGGCAAACTCCTACAATGAGCAGTTCTTC

size: NA
J: TRBJ1-2
length: 14
D: TRBD1
V: TRBV24-1
CDR3: CATSDSGQEGGYTF
DNA: TGTGCCACCAGTGATTCCGGACAGGAAGGTGGCTACACCTTC

size: NA
J: TRBJ2-1
length: 15
D: TRBD2
V: TRBV9
CDR3: CASSFTAGGYNEQFF
DNA: TGTGCCAGCAGCTTCACAGCGGGGGGGTACAATGAGCAGTTCTTC

size: NA
J: TRBJ1-1
length: 12
D: NA
V: TRBV5-3
CDR3: CARSVAYTEAFF
DNA: TGTGCCAGAAGCGTGGCCTACACTGAAGCTTTCTTT